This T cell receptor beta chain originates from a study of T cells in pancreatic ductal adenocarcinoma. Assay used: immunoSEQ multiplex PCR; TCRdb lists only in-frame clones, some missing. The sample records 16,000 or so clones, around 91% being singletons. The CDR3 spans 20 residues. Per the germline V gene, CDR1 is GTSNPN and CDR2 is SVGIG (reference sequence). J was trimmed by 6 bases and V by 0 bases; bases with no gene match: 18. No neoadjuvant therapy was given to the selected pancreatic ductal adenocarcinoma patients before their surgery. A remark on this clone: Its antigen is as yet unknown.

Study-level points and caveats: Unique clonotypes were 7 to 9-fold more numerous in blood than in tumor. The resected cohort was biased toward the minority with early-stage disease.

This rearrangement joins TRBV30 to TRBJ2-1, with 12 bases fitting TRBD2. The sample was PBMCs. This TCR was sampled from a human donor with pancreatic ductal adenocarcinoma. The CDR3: CAWSVAPGLAGSIPSNEQFF. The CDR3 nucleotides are TGTGCCTGGAGTGTAGCCCCCGGACTAGCGGGATCTATTCCCAGCAATGAGCAGTTCTTC.